This TCR beta chain emerged from a study of blood T cell repertoires in COVID-19. At the level of the study: The United States, Italy and Spain supplied acute and convalescent COVID-19 samples. T cells, B-cell-depleted T cells, or PBMCs supplied cDNA or gDNA.

Germline V CDR1 and CDR2: LGHDT, YNNKEL (reference sequence). There are 14 residues in the CDR3. V was clipped by 4 bases and J by 1 base; unmatched bases: 2. Per the study methods: Estimates of nucleated cell counts were drawn from the amplification of reference gene primers. Method: immunoSEQ multiplex PCR; TCRdb's copy keeps in-frame clones and lacks some. V and J calls and clone size are as listed in that table; D and trimming were resolved from the DNA. The sample yields 120,000 or so clones, more than 60% seen once. The TCR comes from a woman in her 70s with acute or convalescent COVID-19. The chain joins TRBV3-1 (or the pseudogene TRBV3-2) to TRBJ2-3; TRBD2 matches at 7 bases. The sample was peripheral blood. CDR3 sequence: CASSRDYRTDTQYF. CDR3 DNA sequence: TGTGCCAGCAGCCGGGACTACCGCACAGATACGCAGTATTTT.